The 6 T cell receptor beta chains below come from one sample, sequenced in a study of T cells after yellow fever vaccination. One entry per CDR3 protein results from TCRdb running MiXCR on the 5' RACE reads. The table shows 300,000 to 400,000 distinct CDR3 sequences, with approximately 8% occurring only once. The sequenced sample was PBMCs, obtained roughly 47 days after the first yellow fever vaccination. These receptors were taken from a man between 18 and 35 years old who received the YFV17D yellow fever vaccine.

The chain recombines TRBV20-1 with TRBJ2-2; no firm D call. Trimming cost V 1 base and J 2 bases, with 11 bases left between them. Germline lookup yields CDR1 DFQATT and CDR2 SNEGSKA (reference sequence). The CDR3 is 15 amino acids. DNA for the CDR3: TGCAGTGCTAGAGTGGCTAGTATCAACACCGGGGAGCTGTTTTTT. Encoded protein: CSARVASINTGELFF.

This clonotype has a count of ten or more. The rearrangement uses TRBV5-1 and TRBJ2-4; 7 bases match TRBD1. With V trimmed by 5 bases and J by 8 bases, 10 bases remained unmatched. Germline V gene sequence: CDR1 SGHRS, CDR2 YFSETQ. The CDR3 sequence is 14 residues long. The CDR3 sequence is CASRETGTVDIQYF. CDR3 bases: TGCGCCAGCAGAGAGACAGGGACCGTAGACATTCAGTACTTC.

This clonotype was seen a handful of times. CDR3: CASSLGRATDTQYF. The CDR3 DNA reads TGTGCCAGCAGCTTAGGCAGAGCCACAGATACGCAGTATTTT. The rearrangement uses TRBV5-4 and TRBJ2-3, with D unresolved. The V end lost 2 bases, the J end lost 2 bases, and 9 bases lay between the germline ends. Per germline, CDR1 SGHNT and CDR2 YYREEE (reference sequence). The CDR3 extends over 14 amino acids.

The chain uses TRBV7-2 and TRBJ2-5; D is undetermined. V was cut by 2 bases and J by 5 bases, with 18 bases left in between. This CDR3 contains 16 residues. From germline, CDR1 is SGHTA and CDR2 FQGNSA. In nucleotides, the CDR3 is TGTGCCAGCAGCTTATTCTTCGGATCGCCCGGGGAGACCCAGTACTTC. This encodes CASSLFFGSPGETQYF.

This clonotype was detected a few times. The rearrangement links TRBV9 to TRBJ2-1; unclear D gene. The germline V gene encodes CDR1 SGDLS and CDR2 YYNGEE. This CDR3 is 17 amino acids long. V was pared by 0 bases and J by 12 bases, with 25 bases between. Here the CDR3 DNA reads TGTGCCAGCAGCGTAGATGCGTTATACCTTACAATGAGTGGGCAGTTCTTC. It specifies CASSVDALYLTMSGQFF.

This clonotype was counted only a few times. The J gene is TRBJ2-5, the V gene TRBV4-1; D not resolved. Trimming stripped 1 base from V and 5 bases from J, with 11 bases between. Looked up from germline, CDR1 is MGHRA and CDR2 is YSYEKL. The CDR3 length is 14 residues. CDR3 bases: TGCGCCAGCAGCCAAGTTGCAGGAATGGAGACCCAGTACTTC. It specifies CASSQVAGMETQYF.